This TCR beta chain was retrieved from a study of cytomegalovirus exposure and HLA in healthy donors. In the PCR, 60 Vbeta and 13 Jbeta primers were used. Profiling relied on immunoSEQ multiplex PCR, and the TCRdb table lists in-frame clones only, not all of them. The sample lists 140,000 or so clones; approximately 79% were seen once. The germline V gene encodes CDR1 SGDLS and CDR2 YYNGEE. The CDR3 is made up of 14 amino acids. V shed 0 bases and J shed 9 bases, with 13 bases lying between them. The V gene is TRBV9, the J gene TRBJ2-1, with a weak D call TRBD2 (6 bases). The sequence was obtained from a man aged 18 to 30 in good health and CMV-seropositive. The source material was PBMCs. The DNA for the CDR3 is TGTGCCAGCAGCGTAGTCATCGGGGGAGGTGAGCAGTTCTTC. The encoded protein is CASSVVIGGGEQFF.